This TCR beta chain stems from a study of shared clonotypes between healthy human individuals. The study's findings and limits: It was the non-shared clonotypes that had lower generation probabilities than clonotypes shared by all four donors.

TCRdb's copy holds only in-frame clones and misses some; the assay was immunoSEQ multiplex PCR. This repertoire shows some 360,000 clones, more than 60% found once; its top ten account for 10%. Splitting the CD4+ cells yielded a CD45RA+ naive subset and a CD45RA-negative memory subset. Trimming removed 0 bases from V and 5 bases from J, with 11 bases in between. The CDR3 is 14 amino acids. Germline CDR1 and CDR2: SGHRS and YFSETQ. Of note for this clone: No antigen is known for it.

Sequencing was done on a sample of memory CD4+ T cells sorted from blood. Subset denoted: CD45RA-negative fraction. The V and J genes are TRBV5-1 and TRBJ1-1; no clear D gene. The receptor's source is a young man in good health. The DNA of the CDR3 is TGCGCCAGCAGCTTGGACACTCTGGGGACTGAAGCTTTCTTT. Translated: CASSLDTLGTEAFF.